The 15 T cell receptor beta chains below all came from one sample that was sequenced in a study of blood T cells in healthy people across ages. Together with a sample-barcoded 5' primer, a J-beta primer mix was included in a second PCR lasting 7 to 11 cycles. TCRdb fed the 5' RACE reads into MiXCR, producing one record per CDR3 protein. The sample contains over 1.5 million distinct CDR3 sequences, 40% to 55% of which appear only once. Specimen: blood. These receptors came from a woman between 40 and 50 years old in good health.

V gene TRBV5-1 combines with J gene TRBJ2-5; 9 bases agree with TRBD1. The CDR3 totals 15 residues. V was clipped by 4 bases and J by 4 bases; unmatched bases: 8. The V gene's germline CDR1 is SGHRS and CDR2 YFSETQ. The CDR3, as DNA: TGCGCCAGCAGCACGCCGACAGGGGGGTCAGAGACCCAGTACTTC. Amino acids: CASSTPTGGSETQYF. Variable domain in full (rest from reference TRBV5-1 and TRBJ2-5): KAGVTQTPRYLIKTRGQQVTLSCSPISGHRSVSWYQQTPGQGLQFLFEYFSETQRNKGNFPGRFSGRQFSNSRSEMNVSTLELGDSALYLCASSTPTGGSETQYFGPGTRLLVL.

The V and J genes are TRBV13 and TRBJ2-1; possibly TRBD2 for D (6 bases). V was cut by 0 bases and J by 8 bases, with 14 bases left in between. CDR1 and CDR2 (germline): PRHDT, FYEKMQ (reference sequence). The CDR3 runs 15 residues. CDR3 amino acids: CASSLGRASEHEQFF. CDR3 nucleotide sequence: TGTGCCAGCAGCTTAGGGCGGGCTAGCGAACATGAGCAGTTCTTC.

This chain links TRBV28 with TRBJ2-7, with D perhaps TRBD2 (6 bases). There are 14 residues in the CDR3. The V end lost 5 bases, the J end lost 3 bases, and 14 bases lay between the germline ends. CDR1 and CDR2 (germline): MDHEN, SYDVKM. The chain's CDR3 is CASSPPREIYEQYF. CDR3 nucleotides: TGTGCCAGCAGTCCGCCGCGGGAAATCTACGAGCAGTACTTC.

The rearrangement joins TRBV7-9 to TRBJ2-7; 10 bases line up with TRBD1. V trimming: 11 bases; J trimming: 3 bases; junction bases outside the gene matches: 4. The CDR3 is 12 amino acids. Per germline, CDR1 SEHNR and CDR2 FQNEAQ (reference sequence). For the CDR3, the DNA is TGTGCCGCCGGGACAGGGGTCTACGAGCAGTACTTC. Translated: CAAGTGVYEQYF. Together with reference TRBV7-9 and TRBJ2-7, the CDR3 gives the full variable domain: DTGVSQNPRHKITKRGQNVTFRCDPISEHNRLYWYRQTLGQGPEFLTYFQNEAQLEKSRLLSDRFSAERPKGSFSTLEIQRTEQGDSAMYLCAAGTGVYEQYFGPGTRLTVT.

The chain links TRBV5-1 to TRBJ2-5; the D is unclear. The CDR3 runs 15 residues. The V gene lost 3 bases and the J gene lost 1 base, with 13 bases spanning the gap. The V gene's germline CDR1 is SGHRS and CDR2 YFSETQ. The CDR3 here is CASSSRTSTQETQYF. Written as DNA, the CDR3 is TGCGCCAGCAGCTCTCGCACCTCAACCCAAGAGACCCAGTACTTC.

This clonotype came up a few times. This sequence joins TRBV28 and TRBJ2-7; 9 bases fit TRBD1. The CDR3 has 13 residues. Germline-derived CDR1 and CDR2 are MDHEN and SYDVKM. V shed 4 bases, J shed 8 bases, and the junction held 6 bases outside the gene matches. The CDR3, as DNA: TGTGCCAGCAGTTCCGGGACAGGGACCAAGCAGTACTTC. This translates into CASSSGTGTKQYF.

This clonotype has only a few counts. V usage is TRBV14 and J usage is TRBJ2-7, with D possibly being TRBD1 (5 bases). The CDR3 runs 13 residues. Deletions cut 6 bases from V and 4 bases from J, with 13 bases between. CDR1 is SGHDN, CDR2 FVKESK, per germline. CDR3 in DNA: TGTGCCAGCAGTCTTATAGGGGTTTACGAGCAGTACTTC. Encoded protein: CASSLIGVYEQYF.

This rearrangement joins TRBV24-1 to TRBJ2-1, with 7 bases aligning to TRBD1. With 6 bases clipped from V and 1 base from J, the junction kept 5 bases outside the gene matches. The CDR3 contains 15 residues. In germline, CDR1 is KGHDR, CDR2 SFDVKD. This CDR3 is CATSRQGDSYNEQFF. The CDR3 region has the DNA TGTGCCACCAGTCGGCAGGGGGATTCCTACAATGAGCAGTTCTTC.

This clonotype was recorded a few times. J is TRBJ1-2 and V is TRBV20-1; 7 bases align to TRBD1. Trimming at V came to 6 bases and at J to 5 bases, leaving 12 bases not matched to a gene. CDR1 and CDR2 (germline): DFQATT, SNEGSKA (reference sequence). This CDR3 is built from 14 residues. The CDR3 sequence: CSARVSDRVYGYTF. Here the CDR3 DNA reads TGCAGTGCCCGAGTCAGTGACAGGGTTTATGGCTACACCTTC.

The chain employs TRBV6-2 or TRBV6-3 and TRBJ2-3; perhaps TRBD2 as D (5 bases). There are 13 residues in the CDR3. Trimming pared 6 bases from V and 2 bases from J, leaving 9 bases between. The germline gives CDR1 MNHEY, CDR2 SVGEGT. For the CDR3, the DNA is TGTGCCAGCAGCCGGGGATACACAGATACGCAGTATTTT. Translation: CASSRGYTDTQYF.

The chain employs TRBV6-2 or TRBV6-3 and TRBJ2-6; D is unclear. Trimming left V 8 bases short and J 0 bases short, with 11 bases between. The length of the CDR3 is 15 residues. Looked up from germline, CDR1 is MNHEY and CDR2 is SVGEGT. CDR3 protein: CASRADHSGANVLTF. CDR3 DNA sequence: TGTGCCAGCCGGGCAGATCACTCTGGGGCCAACGTCCTGACTTTC.

In its sample, this clonotype was seen a few times. J is TRBJ1-6 and V is TRBV20-1, with TRBD1 identical over 9 bases. CDR3 length equals 17 residues. J gave up 7 bases and V 0 bases, and 10 bases lay outside the gene matches. Germline CDR1 DFQATT, CDR2 SNEGSKA (reference sequence). DNA of the CDR3: TGCAGTGCTAGAGATAGCGACAGGGGGACTAGAAATTCACCCCTCCACTTT. The encoded protein is CSARDSDRGTRNSPLHF.

The genes are TRBV18 and TRBJ1-2; D is unresolved. Between the trimmed V and J ends, which lost 0 bases and 4 bases, there was a span of 6 bases. The germline gives CDR1 KGHSH, CDR2 LQKENI. This CDR3 region has 13 residues. The CDR3 nucleotides are TGTGCCAGCTCACCACCCATGCCCTATGGCTACACCTTC. It translates to CASSPPMPYGYTF. Based on the CDR3 plus reference TRBV18 and TRBJ1-2, the full variable domain is NAGVMQNPRHLVRRRGQEARLRCSPMKGHSHVYWYRQLPEEGLKFMVYLQKENIIDESGMPKERFSAEFPKEGPSILRIQQVVRGDSAAYFCASSPPMPYGYTFGSGTRLTVV.

This clonotype was found once. The J gene is TRBJ2-3, the V gene TRBV5-4; D gene uncertain. V gave up 4 bases and J gave up 5 bases, with 11 bases separating them. The CDR3 has 13 amino acids. The germline V gene encodes CDR1 SGHNT and CDR2 YYREEE (reference sequence). The CDR3 sequence is CASSAAARDTQYF. The CDR3, as DNA: TGTGCCAGCAGCGCCGCTGCGAGAGATACGCAGTATTTT.

Only a few counts were recorded for this clonotype. The chain is built from TRBV7-9 and TRBJ2-5; D may be TRBD2 (5 bases). This CDR3 has 14 residues. Trimming removed 4 bases at V and 3 bases at J, with 12 bases between. CDR1 and CDR2 from the germline V gene are SEHNR and FQNEAQ (reference sequence). CDR3 loop: CASSYGLTEETQYF. CDR3 nucleotide sequence: TGTGCCAGCAGCTATGGACTGACCGAAGAGACCCAGTACTTC. Full variable domain (missing parts from reference TRBV7-9 and TRBJ2-5): DTGVSQNPRHKITKRGQNVTFRCDPISEHNRLYWYRQTLGQGPEFLTYFQNEAQLEKSRLLSDRFSAERPKGSFSTLEIQRTEQGDSAMYLCASSYGLTEETQYFGPGTRLLVL.